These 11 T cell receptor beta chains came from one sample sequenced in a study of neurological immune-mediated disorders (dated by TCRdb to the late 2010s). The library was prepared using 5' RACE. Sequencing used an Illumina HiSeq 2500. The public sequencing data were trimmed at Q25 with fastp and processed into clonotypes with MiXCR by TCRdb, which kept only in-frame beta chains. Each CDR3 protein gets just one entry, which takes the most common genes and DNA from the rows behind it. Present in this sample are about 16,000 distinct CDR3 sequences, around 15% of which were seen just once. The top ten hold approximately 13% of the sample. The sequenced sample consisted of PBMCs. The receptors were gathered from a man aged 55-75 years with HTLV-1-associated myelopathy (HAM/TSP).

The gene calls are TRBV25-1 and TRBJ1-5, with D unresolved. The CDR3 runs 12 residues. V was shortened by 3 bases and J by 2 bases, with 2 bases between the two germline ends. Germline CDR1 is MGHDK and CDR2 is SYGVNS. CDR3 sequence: CASSDGNQPQHF. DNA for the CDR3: TGTGCCAGCAGTGACGGCAATCAGCCCCAGCATTTT.

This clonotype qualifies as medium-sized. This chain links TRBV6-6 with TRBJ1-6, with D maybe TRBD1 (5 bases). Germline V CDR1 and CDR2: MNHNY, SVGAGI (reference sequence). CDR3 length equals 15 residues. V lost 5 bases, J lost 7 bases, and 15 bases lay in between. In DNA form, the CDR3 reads TGTGCCAGCAGTCCCCCGGGACGGGTGAATTCACCCCTCCACTTT. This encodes CASSPPGRVNSPLHF.

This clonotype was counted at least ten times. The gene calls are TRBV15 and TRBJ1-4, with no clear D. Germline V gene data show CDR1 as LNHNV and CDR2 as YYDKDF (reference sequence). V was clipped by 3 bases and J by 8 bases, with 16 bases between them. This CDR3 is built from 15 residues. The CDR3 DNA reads TGTGCCACCAGCAGGGGTCGCGAAGTCGCCGAAAAACTGTTTTTT. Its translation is CATSRGREVAEKLFF.

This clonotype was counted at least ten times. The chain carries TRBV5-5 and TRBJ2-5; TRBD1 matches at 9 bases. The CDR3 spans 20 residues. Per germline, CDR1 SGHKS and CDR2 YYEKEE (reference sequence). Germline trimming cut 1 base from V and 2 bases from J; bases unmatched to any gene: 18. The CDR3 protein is CASSLSIGLNVGTGQETQYF. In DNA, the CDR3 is TGTGCCAGCAGCTTGTCAATAGGGTTAAATGTAGGGACAGGGCAAGAGACCCAGTACTTC. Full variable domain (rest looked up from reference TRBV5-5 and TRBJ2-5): DAGVTQSPTHLIKTRGQQVTLRCSPISGHKSVSWYQQVLGQGPQFIFQYYEKEERGRGNFPDRFSARQFPNYSSELNVNALLLGDSALYLCASSLSIGLNVGTGQETQYFGPGTRLLVL.

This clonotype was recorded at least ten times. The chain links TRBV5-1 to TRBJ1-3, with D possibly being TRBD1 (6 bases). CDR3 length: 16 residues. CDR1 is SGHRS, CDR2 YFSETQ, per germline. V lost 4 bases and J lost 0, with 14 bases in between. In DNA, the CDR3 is TGCGCCAGCAGCATCCCTGGACAGTCCTCTGGAAACACCATATATTTT. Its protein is CASSIPGQSSGNTIYF. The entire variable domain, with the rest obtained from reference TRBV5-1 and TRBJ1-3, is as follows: KAGVTQTPRYLIKTRGQQVTLSCSPISGHRSVSWYQQTPGQGLQFLFEYFSETQRNKGNFPGRFSGRQFSNSRSEMNVSTLELGDSALYLCASSIPGQSSGNTIYFGEGSWLTVV.

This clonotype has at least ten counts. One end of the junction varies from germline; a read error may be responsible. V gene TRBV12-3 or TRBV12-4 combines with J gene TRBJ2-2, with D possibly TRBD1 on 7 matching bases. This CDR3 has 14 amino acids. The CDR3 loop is CVSRRDRNTGELFF. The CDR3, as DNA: TGTGTCAGCAGGCGGGACAGGAACACCGGGGAGCTGTTTTTT.

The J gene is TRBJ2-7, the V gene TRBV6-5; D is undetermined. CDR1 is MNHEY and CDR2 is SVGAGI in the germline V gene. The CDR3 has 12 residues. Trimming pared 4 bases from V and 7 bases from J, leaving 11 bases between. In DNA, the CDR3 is TGTGCCAGCAGTTCTCGGGTTGGGGAGCAGTACTTC. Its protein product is CASSSRVGEQYF.

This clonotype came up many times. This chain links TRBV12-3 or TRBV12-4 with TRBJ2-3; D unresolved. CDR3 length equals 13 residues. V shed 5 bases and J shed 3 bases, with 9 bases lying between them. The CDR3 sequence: CASSRVQTDTQYF. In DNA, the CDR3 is TGTGCCAGCAGTAGGGTACAGACAGATACGCAGTATTTT.

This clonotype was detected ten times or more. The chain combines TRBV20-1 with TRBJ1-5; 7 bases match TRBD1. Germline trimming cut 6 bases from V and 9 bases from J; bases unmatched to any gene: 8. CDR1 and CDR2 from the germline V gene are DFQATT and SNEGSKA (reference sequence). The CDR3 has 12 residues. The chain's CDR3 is CSARTGEAPQHF. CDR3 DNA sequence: TGCAGTGCGCGAACAGGGGAAGCGCCCCAGCATTTT.

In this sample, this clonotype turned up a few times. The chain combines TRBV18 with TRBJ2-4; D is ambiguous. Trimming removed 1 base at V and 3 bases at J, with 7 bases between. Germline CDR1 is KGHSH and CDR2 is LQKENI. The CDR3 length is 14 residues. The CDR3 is CASSPLLSKNIQYF. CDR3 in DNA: TGTGCCAGCTCACCACTCCTCAGCAAAAACATTCAGTACTTC.

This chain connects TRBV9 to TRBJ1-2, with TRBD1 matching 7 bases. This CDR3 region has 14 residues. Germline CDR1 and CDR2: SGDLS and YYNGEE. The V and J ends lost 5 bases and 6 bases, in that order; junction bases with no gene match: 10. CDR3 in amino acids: CASSLKGADDGYTF. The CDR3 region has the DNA TGTGCCAGCAGTCTGAAGGGGGCGGATGATGGCTACACCTTC.